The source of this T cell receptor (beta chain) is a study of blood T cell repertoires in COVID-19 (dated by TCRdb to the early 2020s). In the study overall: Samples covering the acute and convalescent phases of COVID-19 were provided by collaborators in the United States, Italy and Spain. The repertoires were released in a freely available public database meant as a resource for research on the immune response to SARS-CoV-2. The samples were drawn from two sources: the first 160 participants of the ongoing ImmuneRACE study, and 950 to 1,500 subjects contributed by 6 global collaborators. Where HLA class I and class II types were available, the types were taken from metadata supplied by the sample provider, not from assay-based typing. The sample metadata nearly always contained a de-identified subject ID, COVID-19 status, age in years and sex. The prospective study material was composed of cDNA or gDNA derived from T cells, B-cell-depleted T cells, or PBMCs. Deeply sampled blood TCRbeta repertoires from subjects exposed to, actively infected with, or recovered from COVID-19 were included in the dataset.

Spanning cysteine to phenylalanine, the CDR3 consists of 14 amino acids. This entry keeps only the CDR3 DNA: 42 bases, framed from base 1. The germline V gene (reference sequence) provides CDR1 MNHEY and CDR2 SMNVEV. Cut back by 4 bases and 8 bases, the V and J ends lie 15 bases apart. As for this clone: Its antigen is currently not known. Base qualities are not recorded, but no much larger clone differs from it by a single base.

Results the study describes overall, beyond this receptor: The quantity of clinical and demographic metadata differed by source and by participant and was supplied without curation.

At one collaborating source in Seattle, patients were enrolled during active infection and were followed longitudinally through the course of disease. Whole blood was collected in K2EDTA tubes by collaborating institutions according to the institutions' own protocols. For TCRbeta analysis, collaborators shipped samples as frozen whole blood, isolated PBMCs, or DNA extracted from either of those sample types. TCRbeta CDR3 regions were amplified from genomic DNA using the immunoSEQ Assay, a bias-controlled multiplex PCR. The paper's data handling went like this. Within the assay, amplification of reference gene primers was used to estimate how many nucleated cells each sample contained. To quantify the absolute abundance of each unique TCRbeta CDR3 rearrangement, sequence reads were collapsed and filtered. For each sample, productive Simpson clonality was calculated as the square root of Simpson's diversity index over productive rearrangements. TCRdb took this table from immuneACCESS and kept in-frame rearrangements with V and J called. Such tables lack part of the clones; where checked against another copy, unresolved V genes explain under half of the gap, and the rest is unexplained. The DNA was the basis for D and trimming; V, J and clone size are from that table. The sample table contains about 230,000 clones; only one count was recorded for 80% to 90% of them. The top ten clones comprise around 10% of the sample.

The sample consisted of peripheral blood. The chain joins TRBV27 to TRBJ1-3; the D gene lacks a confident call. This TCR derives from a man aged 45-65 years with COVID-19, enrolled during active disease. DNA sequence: TGTGCCAGCAGTTCCACGGATGTGGGAGACACCATATATTTT. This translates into CASSSTDVGDTIYF.